This entry lists 20 T cell receptor beta chains sequenced from one sample in a study. TCRdb reprocessed the 5' RACE reads via MiXCR and lists one record per CDR3 protein. This sample has 6,700 or so distinct CDR3 sequences, with roughly three fifths found just once. The material sequenced was tumor-infiltrating memory CD4+ T cells sorted from the breast tumor. Subset noted: memory CD4+ T cells, CD4+CD45RO+CD25-. These TCRs come from a female donor with breast cancer.

This clonotype appeared a few times. The rearrangement links TRBV2 to TRBJ2-7; D gene unclear. CDR3 length: 14 amino acids. V was trimmed by 2 bases and J by 7 bases, leaving 15 bases between them. The V gene's germline CDR1 is SNHLY and CDR2 FYNNEI. CDR3 sequence reads: CASSEQQTQGEQYF. The CDR3, as DNA: TGTGCCAGCAGTGAACAACAGACCCAAGGGGAGCAGTACTTC.

This clonotype was seen only a few times. The rearrangement joins TRBV12-3 or TRBV12-4 to TRBJ1-6; TRBD1 might be the D (6 bases). The CDR3 consists of 15 residues. V lost 0 bases, J lost 7 bases, and 10 bases lay in between. The CDR3 DNA follows: TGTGCCAGCAGTTTAGCGGGGGGCGCGAATTCACCCCTCCACTTT. It codes for CASSLAGGANSPLHF.

This chain joins TRBV5-1 and TRBJ2-5, with 8 bases aligning to TRBD2. The germline V gene has CDR1 SGHRS and CDR2 YFSETQ. With 3 bases clipped from V and 4 bases from J, the junction kept 8 bases outside the gene matches. The CDR3 runs 15 residues. CDR3 residues: CASSSQGTRVETQYF. CDR3 sequence (DNA): TGCGCCAGCAGCTCGCAGGGGACTAGAGTAGAGACCCAGTACTTC.

V usage is TRBV5-1 and J usage is TRBJ2-6; possibly TRBD1 for D (5 bases). Per the germline V gene, CDR1 is SGHRS and CDR2 is YFSETQ. This CDR3 comprises 17 residues. With 1 base removed from V and 4 bases from J, the gap between germline ends came to 15 bases. CDR3 loop: CASSLSAVGEGANVLTF. CDR3 nucleotide sequence: TGCGCCAGCAGCTTGTCGGCAGTAGGGGAAGGGGCCAACGTCCTGACTTTC.

The gene calls are TRBV5-1 and TRBJ2-5; D is ambiguous. This CDR3 is 13 amino acids long. The V and J ends lost 1 base and 1 base respectively, with 5 bases between them. Germline CDR1 and CDR2: SGHRS and YFSETQ. CDR3 DNA: TGCGCCAGCAGCTTGACGGCCCAAGAGACCCAGTACTTC. It encodes CASSLTAQETQYF.

This clonotype has more than one count but fewer than ten. This chain uses TRBV20-1 with TRBJ2-7, with 7 bases lining up with TRBD2. The CDR3 contains 12 residues. Germline lookup yields CDR1 DFQATT and CDR2 SNEGSKA (reference sequence). The ends lost 3 bases at V and 3 bases at J; junction bases unmatched: 2. CDR3 protein: CSARGGGYEQYF. Here the CDR3 DNA reads TGCAGTGCTAGGGGCGGGGGCTACGAGCAGTACTTC.

The chain is built from TRBV7-8 and TRBJ1-5; the D gene is possibly TRBD1 (6 bases). The CDR3 runs 16 residues. In germline, CDR1 is SGHVS, CDR2 FQNEAQ. Trimming removed 1 base at V and 7 bases at J, with 17 bases between. The CDR3 is CASSLGVAGGGQPQHF. The CDR3 nucleotides are TGTGCCAGCAGCTTAGGGGTAGCTGGAGGGGGACAGCCCCAGCATTTT.

The V call is TRBV12-3 or TRBV12-4, the J call TRBJ1-2; no clear D. This CDR3 region has 13 residues. V was pared by 5 bases and J by 5 bases, with 12 bases between. The DNA for the CDR3 is TGTGCCAGCAGTGATTTCGACCGTTATGGCTACACCTTC. Protein sequence: CASSDFDRYGYTF.

The chain links TRBV20-1 to TRBJ2-3; D is ambiguous. CDR1 is DFQATT and CDR2 is SNEGSKA in the germline V gene (reference sequence). The CDR3 has 12 residues. With 3 bases removed from V and 3 bases from J, the gap between germline ends came to 7 bases. The CDR3 spells CSASYGTDTQYF. CDR3 sequence (DNA): TGCAGTGCTAGCTATGGTACAGATACGCAGTATTTT.

Comments on this clonotype: At one of its ends the junction is not consistent with the germline gene, which may arise from a read error. The chain uses TRBV20-1 and TRBJ2-1, with D perhaps TRBD1 or TRBD2 (7 bases each). Germline CDR1 reads DFQATT; CDR2 reads SNEGSKA (reference sequence). The CDR3 consists of 15 residues. CDR3 residues: CSAFNRQGGYIEQFF. The CDR3, as DNA: TGCAGTGCTTTTAACCGACAGGGAGGGTACATTGAGCAGTTCTTC.

This clonotype was counted between two and nine times. The CDR3 end shows no conserved phenylalanine or tryptophan, and so a read error is likely. J is TRBJ1-5 and V is TRBV12-3 or TRBV12-4; D unclear. The CDR3 has 14 amino acids. Deletions cut 3 bases from V and 4 bases from J, with 10 bases between. CDR3 amino acids: CASSFLGENQPQHY. CDR3 coding DNA: TGTGCCAGCAGTTTTTTAGGAGAGAATCAGCCCCAGCATTAT.

This sequence joins TRBV20-1 and TRBJ1-1; 9 positions agree with TRBD1. There are 12 residues in the CDR3. Germline assignment: CDR1 DFQATT and CDR2 SNEGSKA (reference sequence). The J segment lost 6 bases and the V segment lost 5 bases, leaving 4 bases of the junction unmatched. The CDR3 coding sequence is TGCAGTGCTTGGGACAGGGACGCTGAAGCTTTCTTT. Translated: CSAWDRDAEAFF.

This clonotype was seen only a few times. This chain connects TRBV5-5 to TRBJ2-7; 11 positions agree with TRBD2. Trimming at V came to 2 bases and at J to 5 bases, leaving 9 bases not matched to a gene. From germline, CDR1 is SGHKS and CDR2 YYEKEE (reference sequence). The CDR3 has 16 residues. The CDR3 DNA sequence: TGTGCCAGCAGCTTACTACGGACTAGCGGGCTCGACGAGCAGTACTTC. Protein: CASSLLRTSGLDEQYF. The variable domain in full, with the rest retrieved from reference TRBV5-5 and TRBJ2-7, is DAGVTQSPTHLIKTRGQQVTLRCSPISGHKSVSWYQQVLGQGPQFIFQYYEKEERGRGNFPDRFSARQFPNYSSELNVNALLLGDSALYLCASSLLRTSGLDEQYFGPGTRLTVT.

The table lists this clonotype with a few counts. The chain is built from TRBV7-9 and TRBJ2-3; D possibly corresponds to TRBD1 (6 bases). The V gene lost 1 base and the J gene lost 2 bases, with 10 bases spanning the gap. Germline CDR1 SEHNR, CDR2 FQNEAQ (reference sequence). This CDR3 has 15 amino acids. CDR3 sequence: CASSLGAGVTDTQYF. CDR3 nucleotides: TGTGCCAGCAGCTTAGGGGCAGGGGTCACAGATACGCAGTATTTT.

This chain joins TRBV12-3 or TRBV12-4 and TRBJ1-1, with a weak D call TRBD1 (6 bases). CDR3 length: 15 residues. V lost 5 bases and J lost 2, with 15 bases in between. CDR3 region: CASSQRGVGNTEAFF. DNA for the CDR3: TGTGCCAGCAGTCAAAGGGGGGTCGGAAACACTGAAGCTTTCTTT.

The chain recombines TRBV7-2 with TRBJ2-7; weak D call: TRBD1 (6 bases). Germline assignment: CDR1 SGHTA and CDR2 FQGNSA. The CDR3 spans 15 residues. V dropped 4 bases and J dropped 5 bases, with 18 bases sitting between them. The CDR3 sequence: CASSSSNRVFDEQYF. CDR3 nucleotide sequence: TGTGCCAGCAGCTCTTCGAACAGGGTCTTCGACGAGCAGTACTTC.

The chain combines TRBV20-1 with TRBJ1-2, with unresolved D. The CDR3 is made up of 13 amino acids. V lost 5 bases to trimming and J lost 2 bases, with 12 bases between them. From germline, CDR1 is DFQATT and CDR2 SNEGSKA (reference sequence). The CDR3 DNA is TGCAGTGCTCGCCGCTTGATCAACTATGGCTACACCTTC. Its translation is CSARRLINYGYTF.

This sequence joins TRBV29-1 and TRBJ1-2; D gene unclear. Germline values: CDR1 SQVTM, CDR2 ANQGSEA. The V gene lost 8 bases and the J gene lost 2 bases, with 12 bases spanning the gap. CDR3 length: 12 residues. CDR3 protein: CSCRVQNYGYTF. CDR3 in DNA: TGCAGCTGTAGGGTTCAGAACTATGGCTACACCTTC.

The chain recombines TRBV5-1 with TRBJ1-6, with D unresolved. There are 15 residues in the CDR3. V lost 4 bases to trimming and J lost 10 bases, with 18 bases between them. Germline V gene lookup returns CDR1 SGHRS and CDR2 YFSETQ. The CDR3 bases are TGCGCCAGCAGCATTATGTTCCAATCGGGATCACCCCTCCACTTT. Amino acids: CASSIMFQSGSPLHF.

The chain couples TRBV5-1 to TRBJ2-7; no clear D gene. The CDR3 sequence is 14 residues long. Germline V gene data show CDR1 as SGHRS and CDR2 as YFSETQ. V was shortened by 1 base and J by 6 bases, with 14 bases between the two germline ends. Here the CDR3 reads CASSLTPPAREQYF. DNA of the CDR3: TGCGCCAGCAGCTTGACTCCTCCAGCGCGCGAGCAGTACTTC.